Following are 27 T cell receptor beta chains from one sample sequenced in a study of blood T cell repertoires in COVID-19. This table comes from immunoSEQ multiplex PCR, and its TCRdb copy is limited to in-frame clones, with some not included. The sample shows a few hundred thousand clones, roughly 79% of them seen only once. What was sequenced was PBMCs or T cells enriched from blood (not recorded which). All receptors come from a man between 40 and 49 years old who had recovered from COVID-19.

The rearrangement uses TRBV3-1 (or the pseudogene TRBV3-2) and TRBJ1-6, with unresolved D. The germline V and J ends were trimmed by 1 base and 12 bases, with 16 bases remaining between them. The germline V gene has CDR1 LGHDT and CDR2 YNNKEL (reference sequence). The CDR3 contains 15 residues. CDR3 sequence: CASSQGGIVRLPLHF. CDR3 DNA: TGTGCCAGCAGCCAAGGAGGTATAGTGCGCCTACCCCTCCACTTT.

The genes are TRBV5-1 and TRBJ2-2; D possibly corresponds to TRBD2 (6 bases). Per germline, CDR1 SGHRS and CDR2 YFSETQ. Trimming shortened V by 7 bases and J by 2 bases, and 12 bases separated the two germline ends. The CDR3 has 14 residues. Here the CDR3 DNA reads TGCGCCAGCGGGCTAGCGCTAAACACCGGGGAGCTGTTTTTT. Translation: CASGLALNTGELFF. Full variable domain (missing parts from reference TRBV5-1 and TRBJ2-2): KAGVTQTPRYLIKTRGQQVTLSCSPISGHRSVSWYQQTPGQGLQFLFEYFSETQRNKGNFPGRFSGRQFSNSRSEMNVSTLELGDSALYLCASGLALNTGELFFGEGSRLTVL.

The CDR3 is CASSPRTVPNEKLFF. CDR3 DNA sequence: TGTGCCAGCAGCCCCCGGACAGTCCCGAATGAAAAACTGTTTTTT. The chain uses TRBV4-2 and TRBJ1-4; a weak D match, TRBD1 (6 bases). In germline, CDR1 is LGHNA, CDR2 YNFKEQ. The CDR3 loop spans 15 amino acids. Trimming took 4 bases from V and 5 from J, leaving 14 bases between them.

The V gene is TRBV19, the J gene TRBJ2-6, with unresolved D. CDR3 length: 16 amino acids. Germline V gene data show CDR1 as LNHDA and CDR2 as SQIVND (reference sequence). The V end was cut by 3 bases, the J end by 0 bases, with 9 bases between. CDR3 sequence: CASSISPSSGANVLTF. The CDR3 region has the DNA TGTGCCAGTAGTATCTCCCCTAGCTCTGGGGCCAACGTCCTGACTTTC.

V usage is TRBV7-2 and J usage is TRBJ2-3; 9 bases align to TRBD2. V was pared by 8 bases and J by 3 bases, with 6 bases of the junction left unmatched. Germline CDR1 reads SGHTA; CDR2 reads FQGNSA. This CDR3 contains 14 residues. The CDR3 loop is CASHSGGSTDTQYF. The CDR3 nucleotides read TGTGCCAGCCACAGCGGGGGGTCGACAGATACGCAGTATTTT.

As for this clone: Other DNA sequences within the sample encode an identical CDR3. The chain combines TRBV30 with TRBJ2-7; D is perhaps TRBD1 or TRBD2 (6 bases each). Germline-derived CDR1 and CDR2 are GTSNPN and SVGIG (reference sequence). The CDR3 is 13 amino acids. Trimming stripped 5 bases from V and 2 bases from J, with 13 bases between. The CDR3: CAWAGHPTYEQYF. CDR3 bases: TGTGCCTGGGCGGGACACCCTACCTACGAGCAGTACTTC. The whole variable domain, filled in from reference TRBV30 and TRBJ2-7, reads SQTIHQWPATLVQPVGSPLSLECTVEGTSNPNLYWYRQAAGRGLQLLFYSVGIGQISSEVPQNLSASRPQDRQFILSSKKLLLSDSGFYLCAWAGHPTYEQYFGPGTRLTVT.

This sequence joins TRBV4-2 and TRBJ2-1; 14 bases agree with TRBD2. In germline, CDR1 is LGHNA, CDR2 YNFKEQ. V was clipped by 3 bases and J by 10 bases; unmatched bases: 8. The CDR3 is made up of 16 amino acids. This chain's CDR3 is CASSHYGGLAGVEQFF. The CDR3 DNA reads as TGTGCCAGCAGCCACTACGGGGGACTAGCGGGAGTCGAGCAGTTCTTC.

The CDR3 DNA reads TGTGCCAGCAGGGGGGGACAGGTTTCCTACGAGCAGTACTTC. The encoded protein is CASRGGQVSYEQYF. This chain links TRBV2 with TRBJ2-7; 8 bases fit TRBD1. Germline V gene data show CDR1 as SNHLY and CDR2 as FYNNEI. CDR3 length: 14 residues. V dropped 6 bases and J dropped 1; count of bases not matched to a gene: 5.

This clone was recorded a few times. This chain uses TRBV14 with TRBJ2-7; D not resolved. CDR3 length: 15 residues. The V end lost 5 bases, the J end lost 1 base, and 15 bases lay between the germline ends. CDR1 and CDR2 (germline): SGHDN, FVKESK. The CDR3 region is CASSGLGYPSYEQYF. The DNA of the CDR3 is TGTGCCAGCAGCGGGCTGGGTTATCCTTCCTACGAGCAGTACTTC.

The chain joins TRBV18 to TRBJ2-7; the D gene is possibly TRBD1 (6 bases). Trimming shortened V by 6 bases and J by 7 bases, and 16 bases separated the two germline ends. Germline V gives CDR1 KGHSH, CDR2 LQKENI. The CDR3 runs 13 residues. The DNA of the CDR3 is TGTGCCAGCTCTCCTCTACAGAGGGGGGAGCAGTACTTC. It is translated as CASSPLQRGEQYF.

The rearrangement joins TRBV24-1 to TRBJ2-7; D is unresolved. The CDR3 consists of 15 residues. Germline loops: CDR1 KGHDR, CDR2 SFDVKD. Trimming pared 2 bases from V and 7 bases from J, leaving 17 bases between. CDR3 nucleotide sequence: TGTGCCACCAGTGATTCTCGGGTCCCATCATGGGAGCAGTACTTC. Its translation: CATSDSRVPSWEQYF.

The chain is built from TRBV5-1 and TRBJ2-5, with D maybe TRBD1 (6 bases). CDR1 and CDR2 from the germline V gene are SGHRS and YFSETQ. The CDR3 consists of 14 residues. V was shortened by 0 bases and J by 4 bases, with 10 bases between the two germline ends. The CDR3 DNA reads TGCGCCAGCAGCTTGGAGGGCAGGGGAGAGACCCAGTACTTC. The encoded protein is CASSLEGRGETQYF.

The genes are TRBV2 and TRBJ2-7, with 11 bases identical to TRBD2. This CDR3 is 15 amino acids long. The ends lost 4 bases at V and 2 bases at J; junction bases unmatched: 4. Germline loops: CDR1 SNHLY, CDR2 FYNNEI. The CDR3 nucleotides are TGTGCCAGCAGTGGGGGACTAGCGGAGGCCTACGAGCAGTACTTC. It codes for CASSGGLAEAYEQYF.

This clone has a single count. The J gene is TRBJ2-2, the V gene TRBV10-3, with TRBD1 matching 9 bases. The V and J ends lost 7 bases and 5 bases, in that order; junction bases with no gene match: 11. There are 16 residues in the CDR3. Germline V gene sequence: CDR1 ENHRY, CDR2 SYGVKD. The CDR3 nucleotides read TGTGCCATCACAGCGAGGGACAGGGAATTGACCGGGGAGCTGTTTTTT. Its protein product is CAITARDRELTGELFF.

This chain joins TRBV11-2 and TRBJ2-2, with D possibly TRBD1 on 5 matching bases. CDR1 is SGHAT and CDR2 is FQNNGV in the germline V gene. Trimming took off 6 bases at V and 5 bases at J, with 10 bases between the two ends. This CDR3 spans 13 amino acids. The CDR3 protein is CASSFQGTGELFF. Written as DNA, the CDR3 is TGTGCCAGCAGTTTTCAGGGAACCGGGGAGCTGTTTTTT.

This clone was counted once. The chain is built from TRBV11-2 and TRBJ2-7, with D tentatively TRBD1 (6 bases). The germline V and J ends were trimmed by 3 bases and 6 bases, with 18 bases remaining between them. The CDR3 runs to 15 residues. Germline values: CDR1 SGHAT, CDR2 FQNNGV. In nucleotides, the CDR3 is TGTGCCAGCAGCTTTACCCCCAGGGGCGTTAGCGAGCAGTACTTC. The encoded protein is CASSFTPRGVSEQYF.

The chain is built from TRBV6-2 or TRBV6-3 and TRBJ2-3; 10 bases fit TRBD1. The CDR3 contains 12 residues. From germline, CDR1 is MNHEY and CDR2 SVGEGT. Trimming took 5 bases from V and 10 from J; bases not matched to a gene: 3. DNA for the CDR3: TGTGCCAGCAGTCAAGGACAGGGGGCGCAGTATTTT. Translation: CASSQGQGAQYF.

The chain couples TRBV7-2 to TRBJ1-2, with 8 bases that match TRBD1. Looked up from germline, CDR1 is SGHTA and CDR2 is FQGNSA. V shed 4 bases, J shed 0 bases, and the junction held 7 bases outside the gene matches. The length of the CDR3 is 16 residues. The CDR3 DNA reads TGTGCCAGCAGCTCACAGAACAGGGGGACTAACTATGGCTACACCTTC. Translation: CASSSQNRGTNYGYTF.

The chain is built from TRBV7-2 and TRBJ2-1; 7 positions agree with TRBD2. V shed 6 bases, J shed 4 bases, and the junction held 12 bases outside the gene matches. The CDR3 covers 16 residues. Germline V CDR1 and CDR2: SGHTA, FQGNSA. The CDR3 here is CASSYPRTRPYNEQFF. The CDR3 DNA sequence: TGTGCCAGCAGTTACCCCCGGACTAGGCCTTACAATGAGCAGTTCTTC.

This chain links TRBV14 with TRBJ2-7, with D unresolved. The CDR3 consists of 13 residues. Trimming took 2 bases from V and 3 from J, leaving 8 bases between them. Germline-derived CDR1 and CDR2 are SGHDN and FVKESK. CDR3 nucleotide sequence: TGTGCCAGCAGCCAATTCACAGACTACGAGCAGTACTTC. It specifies CASSQFTDYEQYF.

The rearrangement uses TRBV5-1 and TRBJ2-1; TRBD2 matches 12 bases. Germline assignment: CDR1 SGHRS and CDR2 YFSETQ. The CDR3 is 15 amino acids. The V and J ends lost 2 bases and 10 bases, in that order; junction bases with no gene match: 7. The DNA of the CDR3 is TGCGCCAGCAGCTTCCCTCTAGCGGGGGGGATCGAGCAGTTCTTC. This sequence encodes CASSFPLAGGIEQFF.

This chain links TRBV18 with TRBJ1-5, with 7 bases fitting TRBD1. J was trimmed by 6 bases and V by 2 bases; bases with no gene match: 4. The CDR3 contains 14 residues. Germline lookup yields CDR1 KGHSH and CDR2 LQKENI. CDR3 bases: TGTGCCAGCTCACCATTAGGGGACAGTCAGCCCCAGCATTTT. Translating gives CASSPLGDSQPQHF. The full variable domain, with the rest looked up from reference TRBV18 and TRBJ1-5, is NAGVMQNPRHLVRRRGQEARLRCSPMKGHSHVYWYRQLPEEGLKFMVYLQKENIIDESGMPKERFSAEFPKEGPSILRIQQVVRGDSAAYFCASSPLGDSQPQHFGDGTRLSIL.

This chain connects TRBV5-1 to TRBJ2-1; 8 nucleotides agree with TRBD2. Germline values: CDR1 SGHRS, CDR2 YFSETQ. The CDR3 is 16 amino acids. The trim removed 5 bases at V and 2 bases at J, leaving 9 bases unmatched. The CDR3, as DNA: TGCGCCAGCAGTTCCCCGGGACTAGATCCCTACAATGAGCAGTTCTTC. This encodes CASSSPGLDPYNEQFF. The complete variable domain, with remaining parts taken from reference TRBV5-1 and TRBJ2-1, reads KAGVTQTPRYLIKTRGQQVTLSCSPISGHRSVSWYQQTPGQGLQFLFEYFSETQRNKGNFPGRFSGRQFSNSRSEMNVSTLELGDSALYLCASSSPGLDPYNEQFFGPGTRLTVL.

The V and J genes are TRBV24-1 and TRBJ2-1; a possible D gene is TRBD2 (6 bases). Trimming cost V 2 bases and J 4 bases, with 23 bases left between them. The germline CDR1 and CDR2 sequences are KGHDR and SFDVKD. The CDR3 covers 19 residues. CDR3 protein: CATSDSRKGRYPPYNEQFF. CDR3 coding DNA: TGTGCCACCAGTGATTCACGGAAGGGGAGGTACCCCCCTTACAATGAGCAGTTCTTC.

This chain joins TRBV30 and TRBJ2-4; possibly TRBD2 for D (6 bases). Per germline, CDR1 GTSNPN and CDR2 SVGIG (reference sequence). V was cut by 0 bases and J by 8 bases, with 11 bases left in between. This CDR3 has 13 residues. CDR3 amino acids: CAWSVGWGDIQYF. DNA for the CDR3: TGTGCCTGGAGTGTAGGGTGGGGGGACATTCAGTACTTC.

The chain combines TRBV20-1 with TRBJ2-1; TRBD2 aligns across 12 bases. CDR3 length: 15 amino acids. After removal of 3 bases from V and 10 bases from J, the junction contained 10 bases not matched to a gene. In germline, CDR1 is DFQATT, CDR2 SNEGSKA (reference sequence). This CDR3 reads CSASDFGLAGNEQFF. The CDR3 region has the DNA TGCAGTGCTAGTGACTTTGGACTAGCGGGAAACGAGCAGTTCTTC.

CDR3 protein: CATSGRTSGSWTGELFF. CDR3 sequence (DNA): TGTGCCACCAGTGGCCGGACTAGCGGGAGTTGGACCGGGGAGCTGTTTTTT. The rearrangement links TRBV24-1 to TRBJ2-2; 13 nucleotides match TRBD2. Germline assignment: CDR1 KGHDR and CDR2 SFDVKD. Trimming took 5 bases from V and 5 from J; bases not matched to a gene: 7. The CDR3 length is 17 residues.